One sample yielded the 22 T cell receptor beta chains listed below, sequenced in a study of blood T cell repertoires in COVID-19. Produced via immunoSEQ multiplex PCR; TCRdb's table is partial and in-frame only. The data hold just over 650,000 clones, with 70% to 90% observed a single time. The sequenced sample consisted of peripheral blood. The receptor source for this set is a woman aged 18-35 years with acute or convalescent COVID-19.

This sequence joins TRBV7-9 and TRBJ1-2, with unresolved D. CDR1 is SEHNR, CDR2 FQNEAQ, per germline (reference sequence). CDR3 size: 14 residues. V lost 5 bases to trimming and J lost 7 bases, with 17 bases between them. CDR3: CASSPREILGGYTF. CDR3 in DNA: TGTGCCAGCAGCCCTAGGGAGATACTGGGTGGCTACACCTTC.

The chain links TRBV19 to TRBJ2-1; D perhaps matches TRBD1 (5 bases). This CDR3 contains 14 residues. V was clipped by 5 bases and J by 3 bases, with 11 bases between them. Looked up from germline, CDR1 is LNHDA and CDR2 is SQIVND (reference sequence). The CDR3 region is CASSDRQNYNEQFF. The CDR3 DNA sequence: TGTGCCAGTAGTGACAGACAGAACTACAATGAGCAGTTCTTC.

This clone has just a few counts. The genes are TRBV25-1 and TRBJ1-1, with D tentatively TRBD1 (6 bases). The V end was cut by 3 bases, the J end by 3 bases, with 17 bases between. The CDR3 spans 16 residues. CDR1 is MGHDK, CDR2 SYGVNS, per germline. In DNA form, the CDR3 reads TGTGCCAGCAGTGACCCCCAGGGGATAAGGGACACTGAAGCTTTCTTT. Protein: CASSDPQGIRDTEAFF.

The count of this clone is one. This chain joins TRBV5-1 and TRBJ1-1; the match to TRBD1 covers 9 bases. Trimming cost V 2 bases and J 2 bases; bases outside gene matches: 7. The CDR3 loop spans 16 amino acids. The germline V gene has CDR1 SGHRS and CDR2 YFSETQ. The CDR3 bases are TGCGCCAGCAGCTTCGGTAACAGGGGGCATAACACTGAAGCTTTCTTT. It specifies CASSFGNRGHNTEAFF.

The rearrangement joins TRBV30 to TRBJ1-2, with D tentatively TRBD1 (6 bases). The CDR3 extends over 14 amino acids. The V gene's germline CDR1 is GTSNPN and CDR2 SVGIG (reference sequence). With 2 bases removed from V and 5 bases from J, the gap between germline ends came to 15 bases. CDR3 region: CAWSSDRRRYGYTF. CDR3 in DNA: TGTGCCTGGAGTTCGGACAGACGAAGGTATGGCTACACCTTC.

This chain uses TRBV19 with TRBJ1-1; weak D call: TRBD1 (5 bases). The germline V gene encodes CDR1 LNHDA and CDR2 SQIVND (reference sequence). The CDR3 has 15 residues. V lost 6 bases, J lost 0 bases, and 14 bases lay in between. The CDR3 nucleotides are TGTGCCAGTAGAAGTTCCGACAGCATGAACACTGAAGCTTTCTTT. It codes for CASRSSDSMNTEAFF. Full variable domain (remainder filled in from reference TRBV19 and TRBJ1-1): DGGITQSPKYLFRKEGQNVTLSCEQNLNHDAMYWYRQDPGQGLRLIYYSQIVNDFQKGDIAEGYSVSREKKESFPLTVTSAQKNPTAFYLCASRSSDSMNTEAFFGQGTRLTVV.

The count of this clone is one. This chain connects TRBV7-6 to TRBJ2-1; perhaps TRBD1 as D (5 bases). Germline CDR1 reads SGHVS; CDR2 reads FNYEAQ. V dropped 4 bases and J dropped 0 bases, with 10 bases sitting between them. This CDR3 has 15 amino acids. DNA for the CDR3: TGTGCCAGCAGCTCCCCAGACAGCTCCTACAATGAGCAGTTCTTC. Protein product: CASSSPDSSYNEQFF. The entire variable domain, with the rest obtained from reference TRBV7-6 and TRBJ2-1, is as follows: GAGVSQSPRYKVTKRGQDVALRCDPISGHVSLYWYRQALGQGPEFLTYFNYEAQQDKSGLPNDRFSAERPEGSISTLTIQRTEQRDSAMYRCASSSPDSSYNEQFFGPGTRLTVL.

The V gene is TRBV4-2, the J gene TRBJ2-3; 8 bases are a match to TRBD2. CDR3 length equals 18 residues. CDR1 is LGHNA and CDR2 is YNFKEQ in the germline V gene. The junction had 14 bases not matched to a gene; V was cut back by 1 base and J by 5 bases. The CDR3 loop is CASSQGRAGAPRGDTQYF. The CDR3, as DNA: TGTGCCAGCAGCCAAGGGCGAGCGGGGGCCCCCCGTGGAGATACGCAGTATTTT.

The chain is built from TRBV5-6 and TRBJ1-1, with 9 bases fitting TRBD1. Germline trimming cut 0 bases from V and 5 bases from J; bases unmatched to any gene: 8. CDR3 length: 16 residues. Germline V gives CDR1 SGHDT, CDR2 YYEEEE. CDR3 protein: CASSLVTTGGLTEAFF. The CDR3 nucleotides are TGTGCCAGCAGCTTGGTTACGACAGGGGGACTTACTGAAGCTTTCTTT.

Concerning this clone itself: At one end, the junction sequence differs from germline, possibly due to a read error. V and J are TRBV5-6 and TRBJ1-2, with D possibly being TRBD1 (5 bases). The germline gives CDR1 SGHDT, CDR2 YYEEEE. This CDR3 has 13 residues. The CDR3 protein is CASSLGRGSLTGF. The DNA for the CDR3 is TGTGCCAGCAGCTTGGGGAGGGGAAGTTTAACTGGCTTC.

V and J are TRBV2 and TRBJ2-6; 7 nucleotides align to TRBD1. This CDR3 is 15 amino acids long. The V and J ends lost 6 bases and 1 base, in that order; junction bases with no gene match: 3. The germline V gene has CDR1 SNHLY and CDR2 FYNNEI. The CDR3 here is CASRVQGSGANVLTF. The CDR3 region has the DNA TGTGCCAGCAGAGTACAGGGGTCTGGGGCCAACGTCCTGACTTTC.

The rearrangement links TRBV5-1 to TRBJ2-3; TRBD1 matches at 10 bases. V trimming: 4 bases; J trimming: 1 base; junction bases outside the gene matches: 6. Germline V gene data show CDR1 as SGHRS and CDR2 as YFSETQ. The CDR3 has 16 amino acids. CDR3 sequence reads: CASSPTGTGGTDTQYF. The CDR3 region has the DNA TGCGCCAGCAGCCCAACCGGGACAGGGGGCACAGATACGCAGTATTTT.

This clone was seen more than once but under ten times. The rearrangement joins TRBV5-1 to TRBJ1-6, with D possibly TRBD1 on 5 matching bases. Trimming took off 5 bases at V and 7 bases at J, with 13 bases between the two ends. The CDR3 contains 14 residues. The V gene's germline CDR1 is SGHRS and CDR2 YFSETQ. The CDR3 bases are TGCGCCAGCAGGCCCGACAGTTCCAATTCACCCCTCCACTTT. Translating gives CASRPDSSNSPLHF.

The chain employs TRBV7-9 and TRBJ2-7; no clear D. Germline V gene data show CDR1 as SEHNR and CDR2 as FQNEAQ (reference sequence). The V and J ends lost 3 bases and 3 bases respectively, with 6 bases between them. This CDR3 comprises 12 residues. CDR3 DNA: TGTGCCAGCAGCTTTTCCAACTACGAGCAGTACTTC. Translating gives CASSFSNYEQYF.

The chain recombines TRBV5-1 with TRBJ2-3; D unresolved. The V gene's germline CDR1 is SGHRS and CDR2 YFSETQ. The CDR3 contains 13 residues. Deletions cut 2 bases from V and 5 bases from J, with 9 bases between. CDR3 nucleotides: TGCGCCAGCAGCTTAACGCGGTTAGATACGCAGTATTTT. Translated: CASSLTRLDTQYF.

The chain combines TRBV7-3 with TRBJ1-1; D unclear. CDR1 and CDR2 from the germline V gene are SGHTA and FQGTGA. CDR3 length: 12 amino acids. Trimming stripped 5 bases from V and 7 bases from J, with 11 bases between. The CDR3 nucleotides are TGTGCCAGCAGCCTCAGTTCGGGTGAAGCTTTCTTT. This encodes CASSLSSGEAFF. Looking up the rest from reference TRBV7-3 and TRBJ1-1 gives the full variable domain: GAGVSQTPSNKVTEKGKYVELRCDPISGHTALYWYRQSLGQGPEFLIYFQGTGAADDSGLPNDRFFAVRPEGSVSTLKIQRTERGDSAVYLCASSLSSGEAFFGQGTRLTVV.

This chain uses TRBV12-3 or TRBV12-4 with TRBJ1-1; D is unresolved. There are 13 residues in the CDR3. Trimming removed 3 bases at V and 4 bases at J, with 9 bases between. The CDR3 DNA sequence: TGTGCCAGCAGTTTGGCTCCGATCACTGAAGCTTTCTTT. As protein: CASSLAPITEAFF.

CDR3 in amino acids: CSVGQGAGANVLTF. CDR3 bases: TGCAGCGTGGGACAGGGTGCTGGGGCCAACGTCCTGACTTTC. This rearrangement joins TRBV29-1 to TRBJ2-6; 9 bases match TRBD1. Per the germline V gene, CDR1 is SQVTM and CDR2 is ANQGSEA. With V trimmed by 6 bases and J by 2 bases, 2 bases remained unmatched. This CDR3 contains 14 residues.

The chain uses TRBV19 and TRBJ1-5, with D possibly matching TRBD1 (5 bases). With 4 bases removed from V and 7 bases from J, the gap between germline ends came to 26 bases. There are 18 residues in the CDR3. CDR1 is LNHDA, CDR2 SQIVND, per germline (reference sequence). The CDR3, as DNA: TGTGCCAGTAGTACCGGGGGGAGGGGCAGGCCTGTCTGGCAGCCCCAGCATTTT. This sequence encodes CASSTGGRGRPVWQPQHF.

The rearrangement joins TRBV18 to TRBJ2-7; 8 bases fit TRBD2. The CDR3 is 16 residues long. Germline CDR1 KGHSH, CDR2 LQKENI. V shed 4 bases, J shed 2 bases, and the junction held 10 bases outside the gene matches. The CDR3 loop is CASSLSSGGYAYEQYF. The CDR3 region has the DNA TGTGCCAGCTCACTATCCAGCGGGGGATACGCCTACGAGCAGTACTTC.

The rearrangement uses TRBV7-2 and TRBJ2-7; 8 bases fit TRBD1. The CDR3 is 15 residues long. CDR1 is SGHTA and CDR2 is FQGNSA in the germline V gene. Unmatched junction bases numbered 8, after V lost 4 bases and J lost 3 bases. The CDR3 DNA reads TGTGCCAGCAGCTACCCAGGGGGCGCTTACTACGAGCAGTACTTC. As protein: CASSYPGGAYYEQYF.

The chain joins TRBV28 to TRBJ2-3, with 11 positions matching TRBD2. The CDR3 length is 17 residues. V shed 7 bases, J shed 0 bases, and the junction held 9 bases outside the gene matches. CDR1 MDHEN and CDR2 SYDVKM come from the germline V gene. The CDR3 loop reads CASTQGLAAASTDTQYF. In DNA form, the CDR3 reads TGTGCCAGCACCCAGGGACTAGCGGCGGCTAGCACAGATACGCAGTATTTT.